Presented here are 21 T cell receptor beta chains from one specimen sequenced in a study of T cells in Graves' hyperthyroidism and ophthalmopathy. RNA transcripts gave rise to amplified TCR beta CDR3 regions. An initial round of RT-PCR targeting the TCR CDR3 relied on the HTBI primer set. TCRdb processed the multiplex PCR reads anew with MiXCR; each CDR3 protein has one entry. This table has some 620,000 distinct CDR3 sequences, about 16% appearing once. What was sequenced was blood. The receptors come from a woman aged 25 to 39 with Graves' hyperthyroidism.

This clonotype appeared many times. This chain uses TRBV2 with TRBJ2-7; 8 bases map to TRBD1. The CDR3 totals 16 residues. Germline CDR1 is SNHLY and CDR2 is FYNNEI. V was pared by 8 bases and J by 3 bases, with 15 bases of the junction left unmatched. The CDR3 loop reads CASLPAGGLSSYEQYF. The CDR3 region has the DNA TGTGCCAGCCTGCCTGCAGGGGGCCTATCAAGCTACGAGCAGTACTTC.

This clonotype has more than one count but fewer than ten. A read error may produce the germline difference seen at one junction end. The chain uses TRBV29-1 and TRBJ2-2; TRBD1 matches at 9 bases. Germline lookup yields CDR1 SQVTM and CDR2 ANQGSEA. The CDR3 is made up of 16 amino acids. CDR3 loop: CSVSPPGTGNTGELSF. The CDR3 nucleotides read TGCAGCGTATCACCCCCCGGGACAGGGAACACCGGGGAGCTGTCTTTT.

The chain uses TRBV4-2 and TRBJ2-7, with 9 positions matching TRBD1. V lost 3 bases to trimming and J lost 9 bases; unmatched junction nucleotides: 3. The CDR3 totals 12 residues. Germline V gives CDR1 LGHNA, CDR2 YNFKEQ. CDR3 amino acids: CASSQGQGAQYF. The DNA for the CDR3 is TGTGCCAGCAGCCAGGGACAGGGTGCGCAGTACTTC.

This clonotype appeared a few times. CDR3: CASSYGEGVYGVNTEAFF. The CDR3 DNA reads TGTGCCAGCAGTTACGGAGAAGGTGTTTATGGGGTGAACACTGAAGCTTTCTTT. The gene calls are TRBV6-5 and TRBJ1-1; the D is unclear. V lost 2 bases to trimming and J lost 0 bases, with 19 bases between them. Per germline, CDR1 MNHEY and CDR2 SVGAGI. The CDR3 length is 18 residues.

This clonotype was recorded a few times. The chain recombines TRBV29-1 with TRBJ1-2, with D hard to call. V shed 3 bases and J shed 5 bases, with 10 bases lying between them. Germline CDR1 reads SQVTM; CDR2 reads ANQGSEA. The CDR3 totals 12 residues. The CDR3 here is CSVDLAVYGYTF. CDR3 coding DNA: TGCAGCGTTGATCTGGCAGTTTATGGCTACACCTTC.

This clonotype was found many times. The genes are TRBV13 and TRBJ1-1; TRBD1 might be the D (6 bases). Germline CDR1 and CDR2: PRHDT and FYEKMQ (reference sequence). The CDR3 spans 16 residues. Trimming pared 5 bases from V and 3 bases from J, leaving 19 bases between. The CDR3 spells CASSTNRVMRDTEAFF. CDR3 nucleotide sequence: TGTGCCAGCAGCACCAACAGGGTCATGAGAGACACTGAAGCTTTCTTT. Complete variable domain (other parts from reference TRBV13 and TRBJ1-1): AAGVIQSPRHLIKEKRETATLKCYPIPRHDTVYWYQQGPGQDPQFLISFYEKMQSDKGSIPDRFSAQQFSDYHSELNMSSLELGDSALYFCASSTNRVMRDTEAFFGQGTRLTVV.

This clonotype was detected ten times or more. The chain uses TRBV12-3 or TRBV12-4 and TRBJ2-1; 11 bases line up with TRBD2. The CDR3 has 16 amino acids. The trim removed 1 base at V and 9 bases at J, leaving 8 bases unmatched. In DNA, the CDR3 is TGTGCCAGCAGTTTAGTCGTACTAGCGGGAGTGAGTGAGCAGTTCTTC. It specifies CASSLVVLAGVSEQFF.

This chain joins TRBV6-2 or TRBV6-3 and TRBJ2-3; the match to TRBD1 covers 7 bases. Trimming took 6 bases from V and 1 from J; bases not matched to a gene: 7. CDR1 and CDR2 from the germline V gene are MNHEY and SVGEGT. The CDR3 totals 15 residues. CDR3 sequence reads: CASRSGQPRTDTQYF. CDR3 nucleotides: TGTGCCAGCAGATCGGGACAGCCTCGCACAGATACGCAGTATTTT.

This clonotype was counted at least ten times. This chain joins TRBV27 and TRBJ1-5; weak D call: TRBD1 (5 bases). V lost 1 base, J lost 3 bases, and 7 bases lay in between. Germline CDR1 reads MNHEY; CDR2 reads SMNVEV (reference sequence). This CDR3 has 14 amino acids. The CDR3 here is CASSLWGDNQPQHF. Written as DNA, the CDR3 is TGTGCCAGCAGTTTATGGGGGGACAATCAGCCCCAGCATTTT.

This clonotype was counted at least ten times. The CDR3 nucleotides read TGTGCTAGTGGTTTAGAACAAACTTATGGCTACACCTTC. Translated, it gives CASGLEQTYGYTF. V is TRBV12-5 and J is TRBJ1-2; no clear D gene. Trimming cost V 3 bases and J 5 bases, with 10 bases left between them. Germline V gene sequence: CDR1 LGHNT, CDR2 FRNRAP. The CDR3 contains 13 residues.

This clonotype was observed a few times. This rearrangement joins TRBV18 to TRBJ2-1; D uncertain. V lost 4 bases to trimming and J lost 1 base, with 14 bases between them. Germline V gene sequence: CDR1 KGHSH, CDR2 LQKENI. CDR3 length equals 16 residues. The CDR3 protein is CASSLSRADSYNEQFF. DNA for the CDR3: TGTGCCAGCTCACTTAGCCGGGCGGATTCCTACAATGAGCAGTTCTTC.

The chain has TRBV5-4 and TRBJ1-1, with TRBD1 matching 7 bases. The CDR3 runs to 14 residues. The germline V gene encodes CDR1 SGHNT and CDR2 YYREEE (reference sequence). Trimming took 5 bases from V and 4 from J; bases not matched to a gene: 8. CDR3: CASSPQGEGTEAFF. DNA of the CDR3: TGTGCCAGCAGTCCCCAGGGGGAGGGCACTGAAGCTTTCTTT.

This clonotype has a handful of counts. V and J are TRBV7-6 and TRBJ2-6; tentatively, D is TRBD1 (6 bases). The germline V gene has CDR1 SGHVS and CDR2 FNYEAQ. CDR3 length: 12 residues. Between the trimmed V and J ends, which lost 5 bases and 10 bases, there was a span of 9 bases. In DNA, the CDR3 is TGTGCCAGCAGCAGAACAGGGAACGTCCTGACTTTC. This encodes CASSRTGNVLTF. The variable domain in full, completed from reference TRBV7-6 and TRBJ2-6, reads GAGVSQSPRYKVTKRGQDVALRCDPISGHVSLYWYRQALGQGPEFLTYFNYEAQQDKSGLPNDRFSAERPEGSISTLTIQRTEQRDSAMYRCASSRTGNVLTFGAGSRLTVL.

This clonotype was counted many times. V usage is TRBV20-1 and J usage is TRBJ2-7; D remains unclear. Germline loops: CDR1 DFQATT, CDR2 SNEGSKA (reference sequence). V was cut by 0 bases and J by 5 bases, with 8 bases left in between. CDR3 length: 12 residues. CDR3 nucleotide sequence: TGCAGTGCTAGAGATAACACCGACGAGCAGTACTTC. As protein: CSARDNTDEQYF.

A few counts support this clonotype. DNA for the CDR3: TGCAGTGCTAGGAGGGGACAGGAGGAAAATCAGCCCCAGCATTTT. As protein: CSARRGQEENQPQHF. The rearrangement uses TRBV20-1 and TRBJ1-5; 8 positions agree with TRBD1. V lost 3 bases, J lost 4 bases, and 8 bases stayed unmatched. The germline V gene has CDR1 DFQATT and CDR2 SNEGSKA (reference sequence). The CDR3 runs 15 residues.

This clonotype was counted many times. The rearrangement links TRBV27 to TRBJ1-2; maybe TRBD1 (6 bases). Germline V gene lookup returns CDR1 MNHEY and CDR2 SMNVEV (reference sequence). Trimming shortened V by 2 bases and J by 0 bases, and 13 bases separated the two germline ends. The CDR3 has 16 residues. In DNA, the CDR3 is TGTGCCAGCAGTTTAAAGGGTCAGGGGACTAACTATGGCTACACCTTC. Translating gives CASSLKGQGTNYGYTF.

The chain couples TRBV29-1 to TRBJ2-7; the match to TRBD2 covers 7 bases. This CDR3 region has 11 residues. The V and J ends lost 4 bases and 7 bases, in that order; junction bases with no gene match: 4. Germline V gives CDR1 SQVTM, CDR2 ANQGSEA. The CDR3 spells CSVVVGGEQYF. The CDR3 bases are TGCAGCGTTGTGGTCGGGGGGGAGCAGTACTTC.

There are many counts of this clonotype. The gene calls are TRBV6-6 and TRBJ1-1; maybe TRBD1 (5 bases). Germline assignment: CDR1 MNHNY and CDR2 SVGAGI (reference sequence). Trimming removed 0 bases at V and 5 bases at J, with 10 bases between. CDR3 length: 14 residues. The CDR3, as DNA: TGTGCCAGCAGTTACTCGGCAGGGAGAACTGAAGCTTTCTTT. Its translation: CASSYSAGRTEAFF.

This clonotype has only a few counts. The chain uses TRBV2 and TRBJ1-2; 7 bases align to TRBD1. CDR3 length: 15 amino acids. Trimming cost V 6 bases and J 4 bases; bases outside gene matches: 11. Germline lookup yields CDR1 SNHLY and CDR2 FYNNEI. This CDR3 reads CASSSDRVEVYGYTF. The CDR3 DNA is TGTGCCAGCAGCTCCGACAGGGTAGAGGTCTATGGCTACACCTTC.

This clonotype was recorded many times. The chain carries TRBV30 and TRBJ2-2; D call uncertain. Germline V gene data show CDR1 as GTSNPN and CDR2 as SVGIG (reference sequence). The V end was cut by 2 bases, the J end by 0 bases, with 10 bases between. This CDR3 region has 15 residues. The CDR3 sequence: CAWSPPVPNTGELFF. The CDR3 coding sequence is TGTGCCTGGAGTCCCCCCGTCCCGAACACCGGGGAGCTGTTTTTT.

This clonotype was recorded many times. V is TRBV5-1 and J is TRBJ2-7, with unresolved D. Germline V gene sequence: CDR1 SGHRS, CDR2 YFSETQ. The CDR3 covers 14 residues. V gave up 0 bases and J gave up 5 bases, with 12 bases separating them. Here the CDR3 reads CASSLGHLSDEQYF. The CDR3 bases are TGCGCCAGCAGCTTGGGCCACCTAAGTGACGAGCAGTACTTC.